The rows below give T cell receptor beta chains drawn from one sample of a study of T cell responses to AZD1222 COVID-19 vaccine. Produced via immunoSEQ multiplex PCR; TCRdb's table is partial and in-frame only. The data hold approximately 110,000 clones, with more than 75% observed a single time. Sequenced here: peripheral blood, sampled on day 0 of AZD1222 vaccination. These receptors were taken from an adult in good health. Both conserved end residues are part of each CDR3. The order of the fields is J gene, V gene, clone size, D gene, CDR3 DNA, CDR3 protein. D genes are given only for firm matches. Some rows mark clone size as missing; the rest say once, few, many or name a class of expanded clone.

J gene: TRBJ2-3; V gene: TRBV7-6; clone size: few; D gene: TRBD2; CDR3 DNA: TGTGCCAGCAGCTCGATACTAGCGGGGGGCACAGATACGCAGTATTTT; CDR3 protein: CASSSILAGGTDTQYF
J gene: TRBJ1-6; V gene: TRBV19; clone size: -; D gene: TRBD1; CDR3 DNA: TGTGCCAGTAGTCTCGGACAGGGTTTCAATTCACCCCTCCACTTT; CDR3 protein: CASSLGQGFNSPLHF
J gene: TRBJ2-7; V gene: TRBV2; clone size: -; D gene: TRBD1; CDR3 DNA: TGTGCCAGCAGTGAAGAGACAGGGTCCTACGAGCAGTACTTC; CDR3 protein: CASSEETGSYEQYF
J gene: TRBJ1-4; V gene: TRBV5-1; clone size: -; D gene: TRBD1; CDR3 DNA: TGCGCCAGCACCCGACAGGGTAGGGCAGCTAATGAAAAACTGTTTTTT; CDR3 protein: CASTRQGRAANEKLFF
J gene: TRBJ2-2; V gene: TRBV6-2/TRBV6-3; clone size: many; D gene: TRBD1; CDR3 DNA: TGTGCCAGCAGTTCCGGGACAGGGGTTACCGGGGAGCTGTTTTTT; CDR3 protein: CASSSGTGVTGELFF
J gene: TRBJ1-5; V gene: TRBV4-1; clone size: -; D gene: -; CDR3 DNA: TGCGCCAGCAGCCTAAGGGGGGATCAGCCCCAGCATTTT; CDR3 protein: CASSLRGDQPQHF
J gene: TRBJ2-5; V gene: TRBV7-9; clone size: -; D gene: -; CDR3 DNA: TGTGCCAGCAGCTTCGGAGGGAAGGGGGAGACCCAGTACTTC; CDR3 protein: CASSFGGKGETQYF
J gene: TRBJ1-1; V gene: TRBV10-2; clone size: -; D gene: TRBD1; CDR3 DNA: TGCGCCAGCAGTATAAGGACAGGTGCGATGACTGAAGCTTTCTTT; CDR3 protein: CASSIRTGAMTEAFF
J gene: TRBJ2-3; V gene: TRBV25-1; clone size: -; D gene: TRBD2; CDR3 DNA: TGTGCCAGCAGTGAAAAGGGTAGCGGGGGGGCTATCCTGTATTTT; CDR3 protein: CASSEKGSGGAILYF
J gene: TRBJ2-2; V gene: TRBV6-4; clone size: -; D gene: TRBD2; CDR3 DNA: TGTGCCAGCAGTCCTCGAGCGGGGGAGGGCACCGGGGAGCTGTTTTTT; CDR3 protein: CASSPRAGEGTGELFF
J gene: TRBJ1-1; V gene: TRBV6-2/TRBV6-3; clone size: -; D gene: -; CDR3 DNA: TGTGCCAGCAGTTACGCGTACATGAACACTGAAGCTTTCTTT; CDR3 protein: CASSYAYMNTEAFF
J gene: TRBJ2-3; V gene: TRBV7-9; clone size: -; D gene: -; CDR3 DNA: TGTGCCAGCGCGAAAACCCGGGCGGGGACGAGCACAGATACGCAGTATTTT; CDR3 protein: CASAKTRAGTSTDTQYF
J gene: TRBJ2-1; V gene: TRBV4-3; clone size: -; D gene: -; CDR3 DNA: TGCGCCAGCAGCCAAGACTATGGCGGTGGTGAGCAGTTCTTC; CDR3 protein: CASSQDYGGGEQFF
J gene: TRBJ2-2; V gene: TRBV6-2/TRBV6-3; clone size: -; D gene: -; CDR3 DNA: TGTGCCAGCAGCCCGGACGCGAACACCGGGGAGCTGTTTTTT; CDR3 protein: CASSPDANTGELFF
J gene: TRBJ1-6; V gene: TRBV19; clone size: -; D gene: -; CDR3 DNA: TGTGCCAGTAGTGTCCTACAGGGTCGAAATTCACCCCTCCACTTT; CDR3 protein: CASSVLQGRNSPLHF
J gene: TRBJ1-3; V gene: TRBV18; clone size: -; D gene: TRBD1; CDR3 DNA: TGTGCCAGCTCACCTCTGAGGACAGGCGCTAACTCTGGAAACACCATATATTTT; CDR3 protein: CASSPLRTGANSGNTIYF
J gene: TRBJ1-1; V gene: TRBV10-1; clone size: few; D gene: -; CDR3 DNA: TGCGCCAGTGCCTCAAGGAACACTGAAGCTTTCTTT; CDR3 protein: CASASRNTEAFF
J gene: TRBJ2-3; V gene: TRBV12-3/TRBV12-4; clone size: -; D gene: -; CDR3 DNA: TGTGCCAGCCTCCCTTGGGACGGATCCACGCAGTATTTT; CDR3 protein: CASLPWDGSTQYF